This T cell receptor (beta chain) is from a study of memory CD8 T cells in hepatitis C reinfection. Study-wide context: A couple of donors cleared primary HCV but became chronic after reinfection. HCV reinfection: RNA-positive following two negative tests at least 60 days apart. Late/post reinfection sampling occurred 12 to 24 weeks after detected reinfection.

Germline loops: CDR1 SGHVS, CDR2 FNYEAQ. This CDR3 region has 14 residues. With V trimmed by 2 bases and J by 5 bases, 5 bases remained unmatched. Sequenced by immunoSEQ multiplex PCR; TCRdb stores in-frame clones only, minus some. The top ten clones hold approximately 0.67% of a sample with 45,000 to 50,000 clones, 80% to 90% of them seen once. The time point was: late/post reinfection, 12 to 24 weeks after detection. TCR sequencing was done directly ex vivo on sorted cells, without expansion in vitro. Total naive CD8 T cells were sorted as viable CD3+ CD8+ CD45RO- cells from a couple of donors. This receptor was identified in a man aged 18-30 years with hepatitis C virus infection. Sample: naive CD8+ T cells sorted from blood. The V call is TRBV7-6, the J call TRBJ2-5, with TRBD1 matching over 7 bases. The CDR3 loop reads CASSLLVQGETQYF. Written as DNA, the CDR3 is TGTGCCAGCAGCTTACTAGTACAGGGGGAGACCCAGTACTTC. The variable domain in full, completed from reference TRBV7-6 and TRBJ2-5, reads GAGVSQSPRYKVTKRGQDVALRCDPISGHVSLYWYRQALGQGPEFLTYFNYEAQQDKSGLPNDRFSAERPEGSISTLTIQRTEQRDSAMYRCASSLLVQGETQYFGPGTRLLVL.